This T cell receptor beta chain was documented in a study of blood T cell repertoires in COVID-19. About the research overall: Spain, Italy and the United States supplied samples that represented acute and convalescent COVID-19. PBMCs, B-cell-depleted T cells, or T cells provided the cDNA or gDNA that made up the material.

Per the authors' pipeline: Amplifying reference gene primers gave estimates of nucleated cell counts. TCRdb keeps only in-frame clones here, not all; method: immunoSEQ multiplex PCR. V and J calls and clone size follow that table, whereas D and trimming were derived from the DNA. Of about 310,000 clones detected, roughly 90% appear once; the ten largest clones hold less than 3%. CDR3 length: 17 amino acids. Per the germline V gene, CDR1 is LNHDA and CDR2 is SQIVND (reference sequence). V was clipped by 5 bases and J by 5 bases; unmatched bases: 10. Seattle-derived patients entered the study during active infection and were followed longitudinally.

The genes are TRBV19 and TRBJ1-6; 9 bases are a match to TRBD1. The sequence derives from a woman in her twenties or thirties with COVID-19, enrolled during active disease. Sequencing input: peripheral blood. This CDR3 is CASSVLARTGDNSPLHF. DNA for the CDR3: TGTGCCAGTAGTGTCCTCGCCCGGACAGGGGATAATTCACCCCTCCACTTT.